This passage covers 14 T cell receptor beta chains from one sample sequenced in a study of T cell repertoires in cytomegalovirus infection. Each CDR3 protein gets one entry after TCRdb re-called the reads with MiXCR. The sample includes nearly 450,000 distinct CDR3 sequences, roughly 30% seen only once; the top ten take approximately 15%. The sequencing input was PBMCs. Every receptor here comes from a human donor in good health (CMV status not recorded). Some clones in this sample may be carry-over from other donors' samples.

This clonotype was seen repeatedly, ten times or more. The chain has TRBV28 and TRBJ1-5, with 9 bases matching TRBD1. This CDR3 comprises 17 residues. Germline lookup yields CDR1 MDHEN and CDR2 SYDVKM. V was clipped by 5 bases and J by 4 bases; unmatched bases: 12. CDR3 nucleotide sequence: TGTGCCAGCAGTGGCAACAGGGGGCCCCGACATAATCAGCCCCAGCATTTT. It is translated as CASSGNRGPRHNQPQHF.

This chain uses TRBV14 with TRBJ2-1; weak D call: TRBD2 (5 bases). CDR1 is SGHDN, CDR2 FVKESK, per germline. Deletions cut 0 bases from V and 9 bases from J, with 15 bases between. The CDR3 runs 15 residues. CDR3 in DNA: TGTGCCAGCAGCCAAGAAAGGAACGGGAACGGTGAGCAGTTCTTC. Its translation is CASSQERNGNGEQFF.

Only a few counts were recorded for this clonotype. This chain connects TRBV5-6 to TRBJ2-7; perhaps TRBD1 as D (6 bases). This CDR3 is 13 amino acids long. Looked up from germline, CDR1 is SGHDT and CDR2 is YYEEEE. Trimming removed 4 bases from V and 2 bases from J, with 10 bases in between. As DNA, the CDR3 is TGTGCCAGCAGCCCGGGACATACCTACGAGCAGTACTTC. Translating gives CASSPGHTYEQYF.

This clonotype was seen only a few times. The genes are TRBV29-1 and TRBJ1-5; a possible D gene is TRBD1 (6 bases). Germline lookup yields CDR1 SQVTM and CDR2 ANQGSEA. V was pared by 7 bases and J by 8 bases, with 15 bases between. The CDR3 has 12 residues. This CDR3 is CSAASGAEPQHF. CDR3 nucleotide sequence: TGCAGCGCCGCATCGGGGGCAGAGCCCCAGCATTTT. Drawing the rest from reference TRBV29-1 and TRBJ1-5, the complete variable domain is SAVISQKPSRDICQRGTSLTIQCQVDSQVTMMFWYRQQPGQSLTLIATANQGSEATYESGFVIDKFPISRPNLTFSTLTVSNMSPEDSSIYLCSAASGAEPQHFGDGTRLSIL.

This clonotype was found many times. The V and J genes are TRBV6-1 and TRBJ2-1; no firm D call. Deletions cut 3 bases from V and 1 base from J, with 10 bases between. In germline, CDR1 is MNHNS, CDR2 SASEGT. The CDR3 runs to 15 residues. The CDR3 DNA reads as TGTGCCAGCAGTGACGGCGGCAGGTCCTACAATGAGCAGTTCTTC. Translating gives CASSDGGRSYNEQFF.

On this clonotype itself: Germline is not matched at one junction end, which may reflect a read error. The chain carries TRBV6-5 and TRBJ2-7; D is unresolved. In germline, CDR1 is MNHEY, CDR2 SVGAGI. The CDR3 runs to 15 residues. The CDR3 DNA sequence: TGTGCCCGCAGTTACTTTTCAGGAAGCTCCTACGAGCAGTACTTC. The encoded protein is CARSYFSGSSYEQYF.

There are many counts of this clonotype. The rearrangement links TRBV28 to TRBJ2-7; no clear D. This CDR3 spans 12 amino acids. CDR1 is MDHEN, CDR2 SYDVKM, per germline. Between the trimmed V and J ends, which lost 5 bases and 5 bases, there was a span of 10 bases. CDR3 amino acids: CASSPLGDEQYF. In nucleotides, the CDR3 is TGTGCCAGCAGTCCCCTCGGAGACGAGCAGTACTTC. The variable domain in full, with the rest retrieved from reference TRBV28 and TRBJ2-7, is DVKVTQSSRYLVKRTGEKVFLECVQDMDHENMFWYRQDPGLGLRLIYFSYDVKMKEKGDIPEGYSVSREKKERFSLILESASTNQTSMYLCASSPLGDEQYFGPGTRLTVT.

CDR3 DNA: TGTGCCAGCGCCCTTGGGATCCATCAGCCCCAGCATTTT. Its protein product is CASALGIHQPQHF. The gene calls are TRBV27 and TRBJ1-5; no clear D gene. Germline CDR1 is MNHEY and CDR2 is SMNVEV (reference sequence). The V end was cut by 8 bases, the J end by 5 bases, with 13 bases between. The CDR3 has 13 amino acids.

This clonotype was seen only a few times. V usage is TRBV7-9 and J usage is TRBJ2-1; D gene unclear. V was cut by 4 bases and J by 8 bases, with 6 bases left in between. Looked up from germline, CDR1 is SEHNR and CDR2 is FQNEAQ (reference sequence). This CDR3 is built from 11 residues. CDR3: CASSSFHEQFF. CDR3 bases: TGTGCCAGCAGCTCTTTCCATGAGCAGTTCTTC.

This rearrangement joins TRBV7-2 to TRBJ1-5; TRBD1 agrees at 12 bases. Germline V CDR1 and CDR2: SGHTA, FQGNSA. J was trimmed by 7 bases and V by 5 bases; bases with no gene match: 12. The CDR3 totals 17 residues. CDR3 sequence: CASSPGTGGLWPQPQHF. The CDR3 nucleotides are TGTGCCAGCAGCCCCGGGACAGGGGGCTTATGGCCCCAGCCCCAGCATTTT. The entire variable domain, with the rest obtained from reference TRBV7-2 and TRBJ1-5, is as follows: GAGVSQSPSNKVTEKGKDVELRCDPISGHTALYWYRQSLGQGLEFLIYFQGNSAPDKSGLPSDRFSAERTGGSVSTLTIQRTQQEDSAVYLCASSPGTGGLWPQPQHFGDGTRLSIL.

The gene calls are TRBV6-4 and TRBJ2-1; TRBD2 agrees at 7 bases. The CDR3 is made up of 14 amino acids. V gave up 3 bases and J gave up 8 bases; unmatched junction bases: 7. Germline-derived CDR1 and CDR2 are MRHNA and SNTAGT. The CDR3 DNA follows: TGTGCCAGCAGTGAACAGCTAGCGGTGGATGAGCAGTTCTTC. As protein: CASSEQLAVDEQFF.

This chain uses TRBV7-8 with TRBJ1-2; 7 nucleotides align to TRBD1. Trimming took 4 bases from V and 0 from J; bases not matched to a gene: 23. Germline values: CDR1 SGHVS, CDR2 FQNEAQ. CDR3 size: 21 residues. CDR3 residues: CASSSGGPAKWSDSANYGYTF. As DNA, the CDR3 is TGTGCCAGCAGCTCAGGGGGGCCAGCCAAGTGGTCTGATTCGGCTAACTATGGCTACACCTTC.

This clonotype was seen more than once but under ten times. The CDR3 DNA sequence: TGTGCCAGTAGTATCGAAGGGGGAGATGAAAAACTGTTTTTT. Translation: CASSIEGGDEKLFF. This sequence joins TRBV19 and TRBJ1-4, with D possibly TRBD1 on 6 matching bases. Germline CDR1 LNHDA, CDR2 SQIVND (reference sequence). The CDR3 has 14 residues. V was clipped by 3 bases and J by 6 bases, with 11 bases between them.

The rearrangement joins TRBV6-6 to TRBJ1-1; TRBD1 aligns across 7 bases. The CDR3 is 15 amino acids. The V gene end was trimmed by 6 bases and the J gene end by 0 bases; junction bases not matched to a gene: 7. Germline CDR1 reads MNHNY; CDR2 reads SVGAGI (reference sequence). The CDR3 DNA reads TGTGCCAGCAGGGAAAAAGGGGGCTTGAACACTGAAGCTTTCTTT. Residues: CASREKGGLNTEAFF.